These 29 T cell receptor beta chains came from one sample sequenced in a study of human T cells and chemical hapten exposure. One entry per CDR3 protein results from TCRdb running MiXCR on the RACE reads. The repertoire holds fewer than 45,000 distinct CDR3 sequences, with just under 4% as singletons. Time point reported: patch test 1, 2 weeks after DPC sensitization. Treatment meaning: therapeutic diphenylcyclopropenone sensitization with weekly scalp DPC. Total RNA was extracted from unfractionated whole blood. This material consisted of whole blood, taken in connection with sensitization to the hapten diphenylcyclopropenone (DPC). The receptors were sampled from a man aged 50 to 60 with alopecia areata. Some clones in this sample may be carry-over from other donors' samples.

This clonotype was seen repeatedly, ten times or more. The J gene is TRBJ1-6, the V gene TRBV7-9, with D unresolved. From germline, CDR1 is SEHNR and CDR2 FQNEAQ (reference sequence). Deletions cut 1 base from V and 13 bases from J, with 11 bases between. CDR3 length: 13 residues. The DNA for the CDR3 is TGTGCCAGCAGCTTAGATGGGCTTAATCCCCTCCACTTT. Encoded protein: CASSLDGLNPLHF.

This clonotype was picked up many times. The CDR3, as DNA: TGTGCCAGCTCACCGACAGGGGGCAAAGAGACCCAGTACTTC. Translating it yields CASSPTGGKETQYF. V and J are TRBV18 and TRBJ2-5; TRBD1 agrees at 10 bases. The CDR3 has 14 amino acids. V shed 3 bases and J 3 bases; nucleotides not matched to a gene: 1. Germline CDR1 and CDR2: KGHSH and LQKENI. Full variable domain (outside the CDR3, taken from reference TRBV18 and TRBJ2-5): NAGVMQNPRHLVRRRGQEARLRCSPMKGHSHVYWYRQLPEEGLKFMVYLQKENIIDESGMPKERFSAEFPKEGPSILRIQQVVRGDSAAYFCASSPTGGKETQYFGPGTRLLVL.

The rearrangement uses TRBV25-1 and TRBJ1-2; maybe TRBD1 (5 bases). Germline assignment: CDR1 MGHDK and CDR2 SYGVNS. Trimming pared 4 bases from V and 4 bases from J, leaving 22 bases between. The CDR3 loop spans 17 amino acids. The DNA for the CDR3 is TGTGCCAGCAGTGCAAGGATGGGCAGGGATGATAGCTATGGCTACACCTTC. Its protein is CASSARMGRDDSYGYTF.

In its sample, this clonotype was seen many times. This sequence joins TRBV20-1 and TRBJ2-1, with 8 bases aligning to TRBD1. Germline assignment: CDR1 DFQATT and CDR2 SNEGSKA (reference sequence). V lost 6 bases, J lost 9 bases, and 13 bases stayed unmatched. The CDR3 totals 14 residues. CDR3 sequence reads: CSAVHPGTGGEQFF. The CDR3 DNA is TGCAGTGCCGTCCACCCCGGGACAGGCGGTGAGCAGTTCTTC.

This clonotype appeared a few times. The chain uses TRBV29-1 and TRBJ1-1; tentative D call: TRBD1 (5 bases). The CDR3 runs to 10 residues. V was shortened by 7 bases and J by 6 bases, with 9 bases between the two germline ends. Germline V CDR1 and CDR2: SQVTM, ANQGSEA. CDR3 protein: CSGGFPEAFF. The DNA of the CDR3 is TGCAGCGGGGGGTTTCCTGAAGCTTTCTTT.

This clonotype has a handful of counts. V is TRBV19 and J is TRBJ2-1; 13 bases map to TRBD2. Germline CDR1 LNHDA, CDR2 SQIVND (reference sequence). This CDR3 region has 15 residues. J gave up 6 bases and V 5 bases, and 4 bases lay outside the gene matches. CDR3 sequence reads: CASSYRTSGSNEQFF. CDR3 DNA: TGTGCCAGTAGTTACAGGACTAGCGGGAGCAATGAGCAGTTCTTC.

This clonotype showed up just a few times. V and J are TRBV30 and TRBJ2-3, with TRBD2 identical over 16 bases. With 4 bases clipped from V and 10 bases from J, the junction kept 8 bases outside the gene matches. The germline V gene has CDR1 GTSNPN and CDR2 SVGIG (reference sequence). The CDR3 has 15 residues. Written as DNA, the CDR3 is TGTGCCTGGACTACGGGACTAGCGGGAGGGCCCCCGCAGTATTTT. The encoded protein is CAWTTGLAGGPPQYF.

The chain uses TRBV5-5 and TRBJ1-6; 11 bases align to TRBD1. The CDR3 covers 16 residues. Per germline, CDR1 SGHKS and CDR2 YYEKEE (reference sequence). Trimming took 4 bases from V and 9 from J; bases not matched to a gene: 9. The CDR3 reads CASSSRTGGFSSPLHF. The CDR3, as DNA: TGTGCCAGCAGCAGCCGGACAGGGGGCTTCAGTTCACCCCTCCACTTT.

This clonotype was recorded at least ten times. The rearrangement joins TRBV28 to TRBJ1-1; 7 bases align to TRBD1. The CDR3 runs 15 residues. Unmatched junction bases numbered 9, after V lost 3 bases and J lost 5 bases. Germline lookup yields CDR1 MDHEN and CDR2 SYDVKM. The CDR3 sequence is CASSFRKGAYTEAFF. The CDR3, as DNA: TGTGCCAGCAGTTTTAGGAAGGGGGCGTATACTGAAGCTTTCTTT.

This clonotype was seen ten or more times. This chain joins TRBV2 and TRBJ2-7, with TRBD2 matching over 9 bases. J was trimmed by 6 bases and V by 8 bases; bases with no gene match: 11. The CDR3 spans 14 residues. CDR1 is SNHLY, CDR2 FYNNEI, per germline. CDR3 amino acids: CASGASSGVIEQYF. The CDR3 nucleotides read TGTGCCAGCGGCGCCTCTAGCGGGGTTATCGAGCAGTACTTC.

In this sample, this clonotype turned up many times. The CDR3 region is CASRSIQGETEAFF. The CDR3 bases are TGTGCCAGCAGATCAATACAGGGGGAGACTGAAGCTTTCTTT. The chain recombines TRBV7-9 with TRBJ1-1, with 8 bases lining up with TRBD1. This CDR3 has 14 amino acids. V gave up 6 bases and J gave up 5 bases; unmatched junction bases: 8. Germline CDR1 reads SEHNR; CDR2 reads FQNEAQ (reference sequence). Based on the CDR3 plus reference TRBV7-9 and TRBJ1-1, the full variable domain is DTGVSQNPRHKITKRGQNVTFRCDPISEHNRLYWYRQTLGQGPEFLTYFQNEAQLEKSRLLSDRFSAERPKGSFSTLEIQRTEQGDSAMYLCASRSIQGETEAFFGQGTRLTVV.

J is TRBJ2-7 and V is TRBV6-1; 8 bases align to TRBD2. J was trimmed by 5 bases and V by 7 bases; bases with no gene match: 13. The V gene's germline CDR1 is MNHNS and CDR2 SASEGT. This CDR3 region has 15 residues. CDR3 DNA: TGTGCCAGCACTGAGCGTAGGGCGGGAGGTAACGAGCAGTACTTC. Translation gives CASTERRAGGNEQYF.

The sample holds many counts of this clonotype. V usage is TRBV6-6 and J usage is TRBJ1-5; 11 positions agree with TRBD1. This CDR3 region has 14 residues. V trimming: 10 bases; J trimming: 3 bases; junction bases outside the gene matches: 5. Looked up from germline, CDR1 is MNHNY and CDR2 is SVGAGI (reference sequence). The CDR3: CATTDRGPNQPQHF. Written as DNA, the CDR3 is TGTGCCACGACGGACAGGGGGCCCAATCAGCCCCAGCATTTT.

The chain recombines TRBV5-1 with TRBJ1-1; D remains ambiguous. In germline, CDR1 is SGHRS, CDR2 YFSETQ. The CDR3 totals 14 residues. The V and J ends lost 1 base and 4 bases respectively, with 11 bases between them. CDR3 sequence reads: CASSLSGGPTEAFF. Written as DNA, the CDR3 is TGCGCCAGCAGCTTGTCCGGAGGCCCCACTGAAGCTTTCTTT.

This clonotype was seen ten or more times. This rearrangement joins TRBV5-1 to TRBJ2-7, with no clear D. The germline V gene has CDR1 SGHRS and CDR2 YFSETQ. Trimming took 0 bases from V and 5 from J, leaving 6 bases between them. CDR3 size: 12 residues. The CDR3 DNA reads TGCGCCAGCAGCTTGGATAGGGACGAGCAGTACTTC. This gives the protein CASSLDRDEQYF.

There are many counts of this clonotype. The chain recombines TRBV27 with TRBJ2-1, with 9 bases lining up with TRBD2. The CDR3 spans 15 residues. V trimming: 4 bases; J trimming: 4 bases; junction bases outside the gene matches: 5. Germline lookup yields CDR1 MNHEY and CDR2 SMNVEV (reference sequence). The CDR3 is CASSSSGTNYNEQFF. CDR3 bases: TGTGCCAGCAGTTCTAGCGGGACGAATTACAATGAGCAGTTCTTC.

This clonotype was seen a few times. The chain joins TRBV5-1 to TRBJ1-1; 8 positions agree with TRBD1. CDR3 length: 14 residues. With V trimmed by 4 bases and J by 5 bases, 7 bases remained unmatched. The germline CDR1 and CDR2 sequences are SGHRS and YFSETQ. CDR3 bases: TGCGCCAGCAGCATATCAACAGGGGGTACTGAAGCTTTCTTT. It yields the protein CASSISTGGTEAFF.

This clonotype has a count of ten or more. J is TRBJ2-7 and V is TRBV10-1; no clear D. The germline V gene encodes CDR1 WNHNN and CDR2 SYGVQD (reference sequence). Trimming left V 0 bases short and J 12 bases short, with 9 bases between. There are 11 residues in the CDR3. CDR3 amino acids: CASSESGFTYF. The CDR3 DNA is TGCGCCAGCAGTGAGTCGGGGTTCACGTACTTC.

This chain joins TRBV19 and TRBJ2-2; a weak D match, TRBD1 (5 bases). Germline-derived CDR1 and CDR2 are LNHDA and SQIVND (reference sequence). Deletions cut 5 bases from V and 6 bases from J, with 10 bases between. The CDR3 has 13 amino acids. The CDR3, as DNA: TGTGCCAGTAGTCGCTGGGGCCCCGGGGAGCTGTTTTTT. It encodes CASSRWGPGELFF.

This clonotype was counted ten times or more. Compared with germline, one end of the junction differs, possibly owing to a read error. The chain is built from TRBV2 and TRBJ1-5; D is unclear. There are 14 residues in the CDR3. The germline V gene encodes CDR1 SNHLY and CDR2 FYNNEI. The CDR3 DNA is TGTGCCAGCAGGGAAGCGTATAGCAATCAGCCCCAGCATTTT. Translation: CASREAYSNQPQHF.

This clonotype was counted at least ten times. The rearrangement uses TRBV5-1 and TRBJ2-7; D uncertain. The CDR3 consists of 13 residues. From germline, CDR1 is SGHRS and CDR2 YFSETQ. The V end was cut by 0 bases, the J end by 6 bases, with 10 bases between. The CDR3 nucleotides are TGCGCCAGCAGCTTGGGACGGCCGGGCGAGCAGTACTTC. This sequence encodes CASSLGRPGEQYF.

This clonotype was counted ten times or more. V usage is TRBV6-5 and J usage is TRBJ1-1; no clear D gene. The CDR3 totals 13 residues. V was pared by 2 bases and J by 7 bases, with 11 bases between. CDR1 is MNHEY, CDR2 SVGAGI, per germline. The CDR3 DNA is TGTGCCAGCAGTTACGCTGCGGGGAGTGAAGCTTTCTTT. This codes for CASSYAAGSEAFF.

With regard to this clonotype: A read error may explain this, as a much larger clone is one base away. The V gene is TRBV7-9, the J gene TRBJ2-3, with TRBD2 matching 10 bases. The CDR3 runs to 18 residues. Trimming cost V 4 bases and J 7 bases; bases outside gene matches: 17. The germline V gene has CDR1 SEHNR and CDR2 FQNEAQ (reference sequence). The CDR3 DNA sequence: TGTGCCAGCAGCTCATACCGGGCCAGGACTAGCGGTACATATACGCAGTATTTT. Protein: CASSSYRARTSGTYTQYF.

This clonotype has at least ten counts. The chain couples TRBV23-1 to TRBJ2-7; 8 bases match TRBD1. TRBV23-1 counts as an open reading frame of uncertain function. J was trimmed by 2 bases and V by 2 bases; bases with no gene match: 5. The CDR3 totals 15 residues. The chain's CDR3 is CASSQPQGAAYEQYF. CDR3 DNA: TGCGCCAGCAGTCAACCCCAGGGGGCGGCCTACGAGCAGTACTTC.

This clonotype was seen many times. This chain joins TRBV29-1 and TRBJ1-2; D may be TRBD1 (5 bases). Per germline, CDR1 SQVTM and CDR2 ANQGSEA. The CDR3 length is 11 residues. The CDR3 coding sequence is TGCAAGGCCGGGACGGGCTATGGCTACACCTTC. Protein sequence: CKAGTGYGYTF.

The chain recombines TRBV19 with TRBJ2-7; D gene unclear. Germline-derived CDR1 and CDR2 are LNHDA and SQIVND (reference sequence). This CDR3 region has 15 residues. With 2 bases removed from V and 7 bases from J, the gap between germline ends came to 18 bases. The CDR3 sequence is CASSIFDGNAREQYF. In nucleotides, the CDR3 is TGTGCCAGTAGTATATTCGACGGAAACGCGAGGGAGCAGTACTTC. Based on the CDR3 plus reference TRBV19 and TRBJ2-7, the full variable domain is DGGITQSPKYLFRKEGQNVTLSCEQNLNHDAMYWYRQDPGQGLRLIYYSQIVNDFQKGDIAEGYSVSREKKESFPLTVTSAQKNPTAFYLCASSIFDGNAREQYFGPGTRLTVT.

This clonotype was found many times. The V gene is TRBV6-6, the J gene TRBJ1-1; possibly TRBD1 for D (5 bases). V was shortened by 5 bases and J by 2 bases, with 15 bases between the two germline ends. This CDR3 has 15 residues. The germline V gene encodes CDR1 MNHNY and CDR2 SVGAGI (reference sequence). In DNA, the CDR3 is TGTGCCAGCAGTCAGGCGGCTAGGGGCAACACTGAAGCTTTCTTT. Protein: CASSQAARGNTEAFF.

This clonotype was seen repeatedly, ten times or more. The V call is TRBV11-3, the J call TRBJ2-2; D might be TRBD1 (5 bases). Germline CDR1 SGHNT, CDR2 YENEEA. This CDR3 has 15 residues. Trimming cost V 5 bases and J 5 bases, with 15 bases left between them. The CDR3 reads CASSPDSLETGELFF. CDR3 DNA: TGTGCCAGCAGCCCTGACAGCCTGGAGACCGGGGAGCTGTTTTTT.

This clonotype has only a few counts. V gene TRBV29-1 combines with J gene TRBJ1-1, with D tentatively TRBD1 (5 bases). Germline CDR1 and CDR2: SQVTM and ANQGSEA. V dropped 3 bases and J dropped 11 bases, with 16 bases sitting between them. CDR3 size: 12 residues. CDR3 in amino acids: CSVEGLDKGAFF. Written as DNA, the CDR3 is TGCAGCGTTGAGGGGCTGGACAAAGGGGCTTTCTTT.